This TCR beta chain derives from a study of shared clonotypes between healthy human individuals. Sequenced by immunoSEQ multiplex PCR; TCRdb stores in-frame clones only, minus some. The table shows about 490,000 clones, with 79% occurring only once. V dropped 4 bases and J dropped 7 bases, with 17 bases sitting between them. Germline V gene data show CDR1 as SGHTA and CDR2 as FQGNSA. This CDR3 has 15 amino acids. None of the donors, who were healthy HIV-negative adults, had recently had acute infections or vaccinations. Sequenced input: PBMCs. The V call is TRBV7-2, the J call TRBJ1-3; D is perhaps TRBD1 (5 bases). This receptor was identified in a middle-aged woman in good health. Some clones in this sample may be carry-over from other donors' samples. The CDR3 DNA sequence: TGTGCCAGCAGCTCGATGGGTTGGGGCGGGAACACCATATATTTT. Translated: CASSSMGWGGNTIYF.